The text below deals with one T cell receptor (beta chain). Primers: 60 Vbeta forward and 13 Jbeta reverse. Profiling relied on immunoSEQ multiplex PCR, and the TCRdb table lists in-frame clones only, not all of them. The sample holds hundreds of thousands of clones, approximately 84% seen once. The record originates from a study of cytomegalovirus exposure and HLA in healthy donors. As for the study in general: T cells numbering about 200 million yielded 100 million to 120 million unique TCR beta sequences in an earlier analysis.

The CDR3 spans 15 residues. Germline V lookup: CDR1 MNHEY, CDR2 SVGAGI. V lost 2 bases to trimming and J lost 4 bases; unmatched junction nucleotides: 5. Every donor was a healthy person donating bone marrow. The chain carries TRBV6-5 and TRBJ2-3; 8 bases match TRBD1. Sequencing was performed on PBMCs. This TCR came from a woman between 40 and 50 years old in good health and CMV-seronegative. The CDR3 DNA sequence: TGTGCCAGCAGTTACCAACAGGGGGTCCCAGATACGCAGTATTTT. Translation gives CASSYQQGVPDTQYF.